This T cell receptor (beta chain) comes out of a study of PD-L1 blockade in urothelial cancer. The CDR3 runs 15 residues. Germline lookup yields CDR1 LNHDA and CDR2 SQIVND (reference sequence). The V and J ends lost 1 base and 5 bases, in that order; junction bases with no gene match: 4. Sequencing was performed with immunoSEQ multiplex PCR; in TCRdb, only in-frame clones are kept and a portion is missing. The sample contains about 130,000 clones, around 84% of which appear only once. Time point given: pretreatment peripheral blood. Patients' cancers were locally advanced or metastatic urothelial carcinomas.

The sample consisted of PBMCs, taken around atezolizumab (anti-PD-L1) treatment. This clonotype was sampled from a man aged 45-65 years with urothelial cancer. The chain employs TRBV19 and TRBJ2-1; 8 bases match TRBD1. Here the CDR3 DNA reads TGTGCCAGTAGTATAGTTGGACAGGGTAACAATGAGCAGTTCTTC. Translation gives CASSIVGQGNNEQFF.